These T cell receptor beta chains were read from a single sample in a study of blood T cell repertoires in COVID-19. This table comes from immunoSEQ multiplex PCR, and its TCRdb copy is limited to in-frame clones, with some not included. The sample holds about 130,000 clones, about 80% seen once. What was sequenced was peripheral blood. The receptors originated from a woman aged 50 to 60 with acute or convalescent COVID-19. Each CDR3 is given with its conserved first and last residue. D genes are given only for firm matches. Clone size is shown for a subset of rows, as once, few, many or a class of expanded clone.

V gene: TRBV27; clone size: .; D gene: TRBD1; J gene: TRBJ2-1; CDR3 DNA: TGTGCCACCGGACAGGGGGCTGTGCATGAGCAGTTCTTC; CDR3 protein: CATGQGAVHEQFF
V gene: TRBV7-6; clone size: .; D gene: .; J gene: TRBJ2-1; CDR3 DNA: TGTGCCAGCAGCCGAGACGGGAGAGGAACCTACAATGAGCAGTTCTTC; CDR3 protein: CASSRDGRGTYNEQFF
V gene: TRBV7-8; clone size: .; D gene: .; J gene: TRBJ2-1; CDR3 DNA: TGTGCCAGCAGCTTAGAGGAGGCTAGTCGGCAGTTCTTC; CDR3 protein: CASSLEEASRQFF
V gene: TRBV28; clone size: .; D gene: .; J gene: TRBJ2-7; CDR3 DNA: TGTGCCAGCAGTTCCACGGTCCCCTACGAGCAGTACTTC; CDR3 protein: CASSSTVPYEQYF
V gene: TRBV27; clone size: .; D gene: .; J gene: TRBJ2-7; CDR3 DNA: TGTGCCAGCAGTTTACAGGGAATAGGGACCTACGAGCAGTACTTC; CDR3 protein: CASSLQGIGTYEQYF
V gene: TRBV7-8; clone size: .; D gene: .; J gene: TRBJ1-5; CDR3 DNA: TGTGCCAGCAGCTTAAACGCCGGGTCCTATTATCAGCCCCAGCATTTT; CDR3 protein: CASSLNAGSYYQPQHF
V gene: TRBV28; clone size: .; D gene: .; J gene: TRBJ2-1; CDR3 DNA: TGTGCCAGCAGTTTGGGCGCTGAGCAGTTCTTC; CDR3 protein: CASSLGAEQFF
V gene: TRBV3-1/TRBV3-2; clone size: .; D gene: .; J gene: TRBJ1-1; CDR3 DNA: TGTGCCAGCAGACCGGGGGGAACTAACACTGAAGCTTTCTTT; CDR3 protein: CASRPGGTNTEAFF
V gene: TRBV27; clone size: few; D gene: TRBD2; J gene: TRBJ2-7; CDR3 DNA: TGTGCCAGCAGTTCCCCTCTTACTAGCGGGATTTCAATTTTTAAAACCCGCGAGCAGTACTTC; CDR3 protein: CASSSPLTSGISIFKTREQYF
V gene: TRBV2; clone size: .; D gene: TRBD2; J gene: TRBJ2-3; CDR3 DNA: TGTGCCAGCAGGGCGACTAGCGGTGGGAGGACAGATACGCAGTATTTT; CDR3 protein: CASRATSGGRTDTQYF
V gene: TRBV7-9; clone size: .; D gene: .; J gene: TRBJ2-1; CDR3 DNA: TGTGCCAGCAGCCAGATGACGACTAGACTTAATGAGCAGTTCTTC; CDR3 protein: CASSQMTTRLNEQFF
V gene: TRBV28; clone size: .; D gene: TRBD2; J gene: TRBJ2-7; CDR3 DNA: TGTGCCAGCAGTGATAGCGGGAGGGCCAAGTCGCAGTACTTC; CDR3 protein: CASSDSGRAKSQYF
V gene: TRBV9; clone size: .; D gene: .; J gene: TRBJ1-2; CDR3 DNA: TGTGCCAGCAGCTCCGGGGGAATCTATGGCTACACCTTC; CDR3 protein: CASSSGGIYGYTF
V gene: TRBV3-1/TRBV3-2; clone size: .; D gene: .; J gene: TRBJ2-1; CDR3 DNA: TGTGCCAGCAGCTCATCGGACGGCCGGACAGAAGAGTTCTTC; CDR3 protein: CASSSSDGRTEEFF
V gene: TRBV9; clone size: .; D gene: TRBD1; J gene: TRBJ2-7; CDR3 DNA: TGTGCCAGCAGCCCCCGCACGGGACAGGGGTACGAGCAGTACTTC; CDR3 protein: CASSPRTGQGYEQYF
V gene: TRBV7-8; clone size: .; D gene: TRBD2; J gene: TRBJ2-2; CDR3 DNA: TGTGCCAGCAGCTTAGGTGCTAGCGGGGGGGGTTTCACCGGGGAGCTGTTTTTT; CDR3 protein: CASSLGASGGGFTGELFF
V gene: TRBV13; clone size: .; D gene: TRBD2; J gene: TRBJ2-3; CDR3 DNA: TGTGCCAGCAGGCTCAGGGTAGCGGGGGGGAGCACAGATACGCAGTATTTT; CDR3 protein: CASRLRVAGGSTDTQYF
V gene: TRBV19; clone size: .; D gene: .; J gene: TRBJ1-1; CDR3 DNA: TGTGCCAGTAGTGCCTCCGGGACAATTATGAACACTGAAGCTTTCTTT; CDR3 protein: CASSASGTIMNTEAFF
V gene: TRBV28; clone size: few; D gene: .; J gene: TRBJ1-5; CDR3 DNA: TGTGCCAGCAGCACTACAGGGAATCAGCCCCAGCATTTT; CDR3 protein: CASSTTGNQPQHF
V gene: TRBV11-2; clone size: .; D gene: .; J gene: TRBJ1-2; CDR3 DNA: TGTGCCAGCAGCGCGGGACCAAGGCACGGCTACACCTTC; CDR3 protein: CASSAGPRHGYTF
V gene: TRBV10-3; clone size: .; D gene: .; J gene: TRBJ1-5; CDR3 DNA: TGTGCCATCAGTGAGGGAGTAGGTCAGCCCCAGCATTTT; CDR3 protein: CAISEGVGQPQHF
V gene: TRBV27; clone size: once; D gene: TRBD2; J gene: TRBJ2-1; CDR3 DNA: TGTGCCAGCAGTCCCCTAGCGGGGTACAATGAGCAGTTCTTC; CDR3 protein: CASSPLAGYNEQFF
V gene: TRBV20-1; clone size: .; D gene: .; J gene: TRBJ2-7; CDR3 DNA: TGCAGTGCTAGGGGGGGATTCGAGCAGTACTTC; CDR3 protein: CSARGGFEQYF
V gene: TRBV18; clone size: .; D gene: .; J gene: TRBJ1-5; CDR3 DNA: TGTGCCAGCTCCACCGACAGAGTGATAAGTCAGCCCCAGCATTTT; CDR3 protein: CASSTDRVISQPQHF
V gene: TRBV25-1; clone size: .; D gene: .; J gene: TRBJ1-2; CDR3 DNA: TGTGCCAGCAGTGAATCTGGCTCTCAGATATATGGCTACACCTTC; CDR3 protein: CASSESGSQIYGYTF
V gene: TRBV19; clone size: .; D gene: TRBD2; J gene: TRBJ2-1; CDR3 DNA: TGTGCCAGTAGTATAACGCTAGCGGGAGGGACGGTCTACTACAATGAGCAGTTCTTC; CDR3 protein: CASSITLAGGTVYYNEQFF
V gene: TRBV20-1; clone size: .; D gene: TRBD2; J gene: TRBJ2-5; CDR3 DNA: TGCAGTGCTAGTGGGGCGGGAGGAAGGACAGAGACCCAGTACTTC; CDR3 protein: CSASGAGGRTETQYF
V gene: TRBV27; clone size: .; D gene: TRBD1; J gene: TRBJ1-4; CDR3 DNA: TGTGCCAGCAGGACCGGGACAGAGGGGAAACTGTTTTTT; CDR3 protein: CASRTGTEGKLFF
V gene: TRBV3-1/TRBV3-2; clone size: few; D gene: .; J gene: TRBJ2-7; CDR3 DNA: TGTGCCAGCAGCCAAGATTTAACAGCAACCTACGAGCAGTACTTC; CDR3 protein: CASSQDLTATYEQYF
V gene: TRBV29-1; clone size: .; D gene: TRBD1; J gene: TRBJ2-2; CDR3 DNA: TGCAGCGTCTCAAGACAGGGGGTCGACACCGGGGAGCTGTTTTTT; CDR3 protein: CSVSRQGVDTGELFF
V gene: TRBV5-8; clone size: .; D gene: TRBD2; J gene: TRBJ2-5; CDR3 DNA: TGTGCCAGCAGCTTGGTTCTAGCGGCCCAAGAGACCCAGTACTTC; CDR3 protein: CASSLVLAAQETQYF
V gene: TRBV14; clone size: .; D gene: .; J gene: TRBJ1-2; CDR3 DNA: TGTGCCAGCAGCCAAGTGGCAGGCCTCTATGGCTACACCTTC; CDR3 protein: CASSQVAGLYGYTF
V gene: TRBV3-1/TRBV3-2; clone size: .; D gene: .; J gene: TRBJ2-5; CDR3 DNA: TGTGCCAGCAGCCCCTGGCGAGCCAGGGAAGAGACCCAGTACTTC; CDR3 protein: CASSPWRAREETQYF
V gene: TRBV19; clone size: .; D gene: TRBD1; J gene: TRBJ2-2; CDR3 DNA: TGTGCCAGTAGTAGGACAGGCGGGTGGACACCCGGGGAGCTGTTTTTT; CDR3 protein: CASSRTGGWTPGELFF
V gene: TRBV14; clone size: .; D gene: TRBD1; J gene: TRBJ2-7; CDR3 DNA: TGTGCCAGCAGCCTAGGGACAGGGGTGACCGAGCAGTACTTC; CDR3 protein: CASSLGTGVTEQYF
V gene: TRBV4-1; clone size: .; D gene: TRBD1; J gene: TRBJ2-5; CDR3 DNA: TGCGCCAGCAGCCAAGGTGGACAGGGGCAGGAGACCCAGTACTTC; CDR3 protein: CASSQGGQGQETQYF
V gene: TRBV25-1; clone size: .; D gene: .; J gene: TRBJ1-4; CDR3 DNA: TGTGCCAGCAGTCCTAATGACAGATCTAATGAAAAACTGTTTTTT; CDR3 protein: CASSPNDRSNEKLFF
V gene: TRBV10-1; clone size: .; D gene: TRBD2; J gene: TRBJ2-1; CDR3 DNA: TGCGCCAGCAGTGAGGCGGGACTAGGGTATTACAATGAGCAGTTCTTC; CDR3 protein: CASSEAGLGYYNEQFF
V gene: TRBV24-1; clone size: few; D gene: .; J gene: TRBJ1-2; CDR3 DNA: TGTGCCACCAGATCAGACAGCCTCTATGGCTACACCTTC; CDR3 protein: CATRSDSLYGYTF
V gene: TRBV3-1/TRBV3-2; clone size: .; D gene: .; J gene: TRBJ2-5; CDR3 DNA: TGTGCCAGCAGCCAACCGGGGTCGACCCAGTACTTC; CDR3 protein: CASSQPGSTQYF
V gene: TRBV3-1/TRBV3-2; clone size: .; D gene: .; J gene: TRBJ2-6; CDR3 DNA: TGTGCCAGCAGTCTTAGTGAGACTGGGGCCAACGTCCTGACTTTC; CDR3 protein: CASSLSETGANVLTF
V gene: TRBV28; clone size: .; D gene: TRBD1; J gene: TRBJ1-6; CDR3 DNA: TGTGCCAGCAGACGGGACAGTAATTCACCCCTCCACTTT; CDR3 protein: CASRRDSNSPLHF
V gene: TRBV5-1; clone size: few; D gene: .; J gene: TRBJ1-1; CDR3 DNA: TGCGCCAGCTCTAGGCAGGACAGCGCGACTGAAGCTTTCTTT; CDR3 protein: CASSRQDSATEAFF
V gene: TRBV19; clone size: .; D gene: TRBD1; J gene: TRBJ2-2; CDR3 DNA: TGTGCCAGTAATGACAGGGGGGGCACCGGGGAGCTGTTTTTT; CDR3 protein: CASNDRGGTGELFF
V gene: TRBV3-1/TRBV3-2; clone size: .; D gene: .; J gene: TRBJ1-3; CDR3 DNA: TGTGCCAGCAGCCTAGGGGTTTACCCTGGAAACACCATATATTTT; CDR3 protein: CASSLGVYPGNTIYF
V gene: TRBV7-9; clone size: few; D gene: .; J gene: TRBJ1-2; CDR3 DNA: TGTGCCAGCAGCGCACTAGACAACTATGGCTACACCTTC; CDR3 protein: CASSALDNYGYTF
V gene: TRBV19; clone size: once; D gene: .; J gene: TRBJ1-2; CDR3 DNA: TGTGTCAGTAATCATGGGGGGTCCGGCTATGGCTACACCTTC; CDR3 protein: CVSNHGGSGYGYTF
V gene: TRBV7-3; clone size: .; D gene: .; J gene: TRBJ1-1; CDR3 DNA: TGTGCCAGCAGCTTAACGGCAGGATCGACTGAAGCTTTCTTT; CDR3 protein: CASSLTAGSTEAFF